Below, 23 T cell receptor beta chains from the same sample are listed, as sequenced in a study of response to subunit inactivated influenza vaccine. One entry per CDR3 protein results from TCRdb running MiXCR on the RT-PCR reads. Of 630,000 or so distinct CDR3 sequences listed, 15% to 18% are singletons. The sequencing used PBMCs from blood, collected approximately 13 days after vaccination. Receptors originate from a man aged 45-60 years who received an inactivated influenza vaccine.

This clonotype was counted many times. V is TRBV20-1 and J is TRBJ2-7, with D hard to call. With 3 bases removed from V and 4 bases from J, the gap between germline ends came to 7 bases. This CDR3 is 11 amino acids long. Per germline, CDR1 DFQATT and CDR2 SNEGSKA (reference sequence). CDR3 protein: CSASSSYEQYF. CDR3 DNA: TGCAGTGCTAGTTCAAGTTACGAGCAGTACTTC.

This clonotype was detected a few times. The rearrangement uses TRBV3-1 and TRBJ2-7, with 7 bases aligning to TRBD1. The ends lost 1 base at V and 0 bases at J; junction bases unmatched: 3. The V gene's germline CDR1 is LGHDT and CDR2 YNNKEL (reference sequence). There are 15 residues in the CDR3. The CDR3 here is CASSQAWDSSYEQYF. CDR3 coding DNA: TGTGCCAGCAGCCAAGCCTGGGACAGCTCCTACGAGCAGTACTTC.

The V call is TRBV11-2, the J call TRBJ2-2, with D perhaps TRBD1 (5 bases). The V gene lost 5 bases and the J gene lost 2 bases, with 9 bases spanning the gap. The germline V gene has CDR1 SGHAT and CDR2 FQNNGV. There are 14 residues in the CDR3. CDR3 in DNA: TGTGCCAGCAGCAGGGGCATTAACACCGGGGAGCTGTTTTTT. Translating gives CASSRGINTGELFF.

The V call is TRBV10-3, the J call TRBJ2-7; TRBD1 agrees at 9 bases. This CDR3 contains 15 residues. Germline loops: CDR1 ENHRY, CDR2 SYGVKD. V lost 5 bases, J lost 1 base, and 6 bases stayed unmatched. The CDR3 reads CAISRTGEQSYEQYF. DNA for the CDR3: TGTGCCATCAGTAGGACAGGGGAGCAATCCTACGAGCAGTACTTC.

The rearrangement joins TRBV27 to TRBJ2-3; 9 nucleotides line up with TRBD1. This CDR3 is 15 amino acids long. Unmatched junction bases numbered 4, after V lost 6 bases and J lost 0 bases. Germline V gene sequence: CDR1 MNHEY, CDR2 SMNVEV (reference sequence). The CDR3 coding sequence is TGTGCCAGCAGATGGACAGGGGCGAGCACAGATACGCAGTATTTT. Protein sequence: CASRWTGASTDTQYF.

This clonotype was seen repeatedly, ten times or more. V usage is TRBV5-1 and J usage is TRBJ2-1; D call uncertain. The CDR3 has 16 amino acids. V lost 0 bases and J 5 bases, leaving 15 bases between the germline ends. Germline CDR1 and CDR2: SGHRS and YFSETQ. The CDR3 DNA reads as TGCGCCAGCAGCTTGGAGTCAGTTTCATTTAACAATGAGCAGTTCTTC. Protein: CASSLESVSFNNEQFF.

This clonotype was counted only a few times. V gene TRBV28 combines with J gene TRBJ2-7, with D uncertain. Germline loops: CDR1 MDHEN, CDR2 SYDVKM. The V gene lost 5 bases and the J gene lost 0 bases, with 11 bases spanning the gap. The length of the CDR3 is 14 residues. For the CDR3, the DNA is TGTGCCAGCAGTCCCCTTTCCTCCTCCTACGAGCAGTACTTC. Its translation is CASSPLSSSYEQYF.

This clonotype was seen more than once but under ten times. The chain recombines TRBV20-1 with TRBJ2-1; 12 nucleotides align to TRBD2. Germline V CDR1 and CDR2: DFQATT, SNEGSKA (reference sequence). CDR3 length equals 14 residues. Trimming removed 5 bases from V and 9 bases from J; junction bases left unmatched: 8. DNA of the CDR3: TGCAGTGCTCTAGCGGGGGGGGAGTCAAGTGAGCAGTTCTTC. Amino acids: CSALAGGESSEQFF.

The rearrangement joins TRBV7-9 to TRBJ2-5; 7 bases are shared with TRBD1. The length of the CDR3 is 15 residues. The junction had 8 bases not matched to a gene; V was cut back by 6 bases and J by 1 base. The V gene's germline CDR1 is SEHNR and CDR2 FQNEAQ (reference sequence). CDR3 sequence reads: CASSRNRQGQETQYF. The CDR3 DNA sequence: TGTGCCAGCAGTAGAAACCGACAGGGCCAAGAGACCCAGTACTTC.

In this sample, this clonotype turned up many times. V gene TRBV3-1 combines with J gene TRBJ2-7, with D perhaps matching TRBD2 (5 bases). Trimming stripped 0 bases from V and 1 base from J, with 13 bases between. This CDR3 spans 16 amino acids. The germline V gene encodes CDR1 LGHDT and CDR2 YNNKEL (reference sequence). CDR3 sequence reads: CASSQDLARTSYEQYF. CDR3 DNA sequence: TGTGCCAGCAGCCAAGATCTCGCCAGGACTTCCTACGAGCAGTACTTC.

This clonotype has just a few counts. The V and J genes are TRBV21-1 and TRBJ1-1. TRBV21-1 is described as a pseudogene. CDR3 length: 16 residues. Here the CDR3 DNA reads TGTGCCAGCAGCCCCCCCGGGCCTTCCGGGAACACTGAAGCTTTCTTT. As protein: CASSPPGPSGNTEAFF.

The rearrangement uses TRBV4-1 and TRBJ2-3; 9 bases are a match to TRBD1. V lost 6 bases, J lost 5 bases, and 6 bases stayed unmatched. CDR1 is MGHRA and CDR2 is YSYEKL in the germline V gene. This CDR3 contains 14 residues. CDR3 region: CASRRTGAGDTQYF. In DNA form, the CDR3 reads TGCGCCAGCAGACGGACAGGGGCCGGAGATACGCAGTATTTT.

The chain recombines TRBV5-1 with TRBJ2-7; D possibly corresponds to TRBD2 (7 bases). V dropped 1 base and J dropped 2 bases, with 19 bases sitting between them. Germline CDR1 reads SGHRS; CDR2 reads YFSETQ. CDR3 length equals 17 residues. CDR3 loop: CASSLRSGGSSTYEQYF. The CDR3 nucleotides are TGCGCCAGCAGCTTGCGGTCGGGGGGCTCTTCAACCTACGAGCAGTACTTC.

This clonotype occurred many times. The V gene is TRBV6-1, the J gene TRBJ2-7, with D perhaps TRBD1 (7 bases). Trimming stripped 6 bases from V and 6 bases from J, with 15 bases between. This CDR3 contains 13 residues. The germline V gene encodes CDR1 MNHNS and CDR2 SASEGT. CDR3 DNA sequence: TGTGCCAGCAGAAGGGCAGGGGGGTTCGAGCAGTACTTC. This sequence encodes CASRRAGGFEQYF.

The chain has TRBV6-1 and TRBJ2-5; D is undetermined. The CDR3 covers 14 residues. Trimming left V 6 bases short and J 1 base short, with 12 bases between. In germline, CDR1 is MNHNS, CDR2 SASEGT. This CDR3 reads CASRRIVSQETQYF. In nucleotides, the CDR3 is TGTGCCAGCAGGCGTATCGTTTCCCAAGAGACCCAGTACTTC.

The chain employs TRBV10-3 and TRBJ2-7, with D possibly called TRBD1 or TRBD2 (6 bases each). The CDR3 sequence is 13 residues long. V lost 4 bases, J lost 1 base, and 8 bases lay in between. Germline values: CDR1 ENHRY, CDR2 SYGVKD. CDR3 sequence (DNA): TGTGCCATCAGTGTAGGGGGGTCCTACGAGCAGTACTTC. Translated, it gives CAISVGGSYEQYF.

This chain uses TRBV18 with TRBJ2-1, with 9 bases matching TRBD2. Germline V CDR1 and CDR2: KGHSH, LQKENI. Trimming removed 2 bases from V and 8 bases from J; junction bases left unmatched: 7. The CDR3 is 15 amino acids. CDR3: CASSPIAQRGDEQFF. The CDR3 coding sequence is TGTGCCAGCTCACCAATAGCCCAGCGGGGGGATGAGCAGTTCTTC.

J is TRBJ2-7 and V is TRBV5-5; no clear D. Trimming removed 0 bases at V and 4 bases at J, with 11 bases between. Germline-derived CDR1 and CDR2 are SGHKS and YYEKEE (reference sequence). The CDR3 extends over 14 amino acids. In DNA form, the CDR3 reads TGTGCCAGCAGCTTGGGGTACCGAGAATACGAGCAGTACTTC. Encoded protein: CASSLGYREYEQYF.

The CDR3 DNA is TGCGCCAGCAGCTTATTATCGGGACAGGGACAGTTCTTC. Its translation: CASSLLSGQGQFF. The chain couples TRBV5-1 to TRBJ2-1, with 9 positions matching TRBD1. V was clipped by 2 bases and J by 13 bases; unmatched bases: 7. Germline V lookup: CDR1 SGHRS, CDR2 YFSETQ. This CDR3 comprises 13 residues.

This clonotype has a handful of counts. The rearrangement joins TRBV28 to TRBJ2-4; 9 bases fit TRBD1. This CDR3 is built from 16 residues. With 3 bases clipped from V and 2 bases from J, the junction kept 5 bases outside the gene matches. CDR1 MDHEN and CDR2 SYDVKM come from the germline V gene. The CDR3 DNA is TGTGCCAGCAGTTTTCCCGGGACAGGGACCAAAAACATTCAGTACTTC. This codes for CASSFPGTGTKNIQYF.

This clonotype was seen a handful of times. The DNA of the CDR3 is TGTGCCAGTAGTGGGACAGGGGGCTTCGAGCAGTACTTC. This gives the protein CASSGTGGFEQYF. The V gene is TRBV19, the J gene TRBJ2-7; 12 nucleotides align to TRBD1. V lost 5 bases to trimming and J lost 6 bases; unmatched junction nucleotides: 2. The germline V gene has CDR1 LNHDA and CDR2 SQIVND (reference sequence). The CDR3 totals 13 residues.

The CDR3 region is CAITTGGRYEQYF. CDR3 DNA sequence: TGTGCCATCACGACAGGGGGACGCTACGAGCAGTACTTC. The V gene is TRBV7-2, the J gene TRBJ2-7; 9 bases agree with TRBD1. This CDR3 is 13 amino acids long. Trimming at V came to 10 bases and at J to 3 bases, leaving 7 bases not matched to a gene. Germline loops: CDR1 SGHTA, CDR2 FQGNSA.

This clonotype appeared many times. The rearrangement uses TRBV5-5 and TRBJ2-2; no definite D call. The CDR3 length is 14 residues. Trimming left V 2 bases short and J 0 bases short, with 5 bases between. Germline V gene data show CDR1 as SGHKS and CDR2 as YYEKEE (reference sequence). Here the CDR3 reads CASSLTANTGELFF. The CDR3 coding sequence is TGTGCCAGCAGCTTAACAGCGAACACCGGGGAGCTGTTTTTT.